The next 14 T cell receptor beta chains were all read from a single sample in a study of regulatory T cells in long-lasting Graves disease. The TCR beta library used iRepertoire HTBI primers with Arm-PCR amplification of CDR3. MiXCR was run by TCRdb on the multiplex PCR reads, yielding one entry per CDR3 protein. The sample records fewer than 450,000 distinct CDR3 sequences, 15% being singletons. The time point is: newly diagnosed GD, antithyroid drugs for less than 3 months. The TCR library used RNA extracted from PBMCs. Separately, the same data were catalogued under a study of T cells in Graves' hyperthyroidism and ophthalmopathy.

Sample: peripheral blood mononuclear cells (PBMCs), taken at new diagnosis, from a patient treated with antithyroid drugs. The receptors shown here come from a woman aged 40 to 49 with Graves disease.

The gene calls are TRBV9 and TRBJ2-3, with D unclear. From germline, CDR1 is SGDLS and CDR2 YYNGEE. This CDR3 contains 16 residues. Deletions cut 0 bases from V and 1 base from J, with 12 bases between. This chain's CDR3 is CASSVDLGWGTDTQYF. As DNA, the CDR3 is TGTGCCAGCAGCGTAGATCTAGGGTGGGGCACAGATACGCAGTATTTT. The variable domain in full, completed from reference TRBV9 and TRBJ2-3, reads DSGVTQTPKHLITATGQRVTLRCSPRSGDLSVYWYQQSLDQGLQFLIQYYNGEERAKGNILERFSAQQFPDLHSELNLSSLELGDSALYFCASSVDLGWGTDTQYFGPGTRLTVL.

As concerns this clonotype: A much larger clone sits a single nucleotide away, making a read error possible. Written as DNA, the CDR3 is TGTGCCAGCAGTTTAGTCGCGGGACAGGGGGCCTCAAACACTGAAGCTTCCTTT. Protein product: CASSLVAGQGASNTEASF. This chain connects TRBV28 to TRBJ1-1; TRBD1 matches at 12 bases. Germline V gene lookup returns CDR1 MDHEN and CDR2 SYDVKM. This CDR3 spans 18 amino acids.

The chain carries TRBV25-1 and TRBJ2-3, with 10 bases fitting TRBD1. Trimming took 5 bases from V and 3 from J; bases not matched to a gene: 8. The CDR3 loop spans 16 amino acids. Per germline, CDR1 MGHDK and CDR2 SYGVNS. The CDR3 loop reads CASSNPGQGMTDTQYF. The CDR3 DNA follows: TGTGCCAGCAGTAATCCGGGACAGGGGATGACAGATACGCAGTATTTT.

In this sample, this clonotype turned up many times. The CDR3 DNA follows: TGCAGCGGCGGGGGGGACACCTACGAGCAGTACTTC. Translating gives CSGGGDTYEQYF. V is TRBV29-1 and J is TRBJ2-7, with 9 bases matching TRBD2. V trimming: 7 bases; J trimming: 2 bases; junction bases outside the gene matches: 3. The CDR3 covers 12 residues. Germline CDR1 reads SQVTM; CDR2 reads ANQGSEA.

This clonotype was detected many times. The V and J genes are TRBV3-1 and TRBJ2-7, with unresolved D. Germline assignment: CDR1 LGHDT and CDR2 YNNKEL (reference sequence). Trimming stripped 4 bases from V and 5 bases from J, with 9 bases between. The CDR3 consists of 12 residues. The CDR3: CASSPDWNEQYF. The CDR3 DNA follows: TGTGCCAGCAGCCCCGATTGGAACGAGCAGTACTTC.

The chain has TRBV6-2 or TRBV6-3 and TRBJ1-6; D not certain. CDR1 is MNHEY and CDR2 is SVGEGT in the germline V gene. The CDR3 is 13 residues long. Trimming left V 4 bases short and J 5 bases short, with 6 bases between. CDR3: CASSSGNNSPLHF. The CDR3 DNA reads TGTGCCAGCAGTTCCGGGAATAATTCACCCCTCCACTTT.

This clonotype was found many times. This sequence joins TRBV5-5 and TRBJ2-7, with TRBD2 as a possible D gene (6 bases). This CDR3 spans 15 amino acids. Germline values: CDR1 SGHKS, CDR2 YYEKEE (reference sequence). Trimming stripped 4 bases from V and 1 base from J, with 15 bases between. The DNA for the CDR3 is TGTGCCAGCAGCCCCCCGGGACTGGGTTCCTACGAGCAGTACTTC. It specifies CASSPPGLGSYEQYF.

This clonotype was counted ten times or more. The rearrangement uses TRBV27 and TRBJ2-3; TRBD2 is a possible D gene (6 bases). Between the trimmed V and J ends, which lost 5 bases and 0 bases, there was a span of 15 bases. The CDR3 contains 16 residues. The germline gives CDR1 MNHEY, CDR2 SMNVEV (reference sequence). The CDR3 bases are TGTGCCAGCAGTCCGAGGGACTTCTCTAGCACAGATACGCAGTATTTT. Its translation: CASSPRDFSSTDTQYF.

The genes are TRBV6-2 or TRBV6-3 and TRBJ2-1; TRBD2 agrees at 7 bases. With 0 bases clipped from V and 8 bases from J, the junction kept 7 bases outside the gene matches. CDR1 is MNHEY, CDR2 SVGEGT, per germline. This CDR3 spans 15 amino acids. The CDR3 reads CASSYSGGPGDEQFF. The CDR3 nucleotides are TGTGCCAGCAGTTACTCGGGAGGGCCCGGGGATGAGCAGTTCTTC.

This chain uses TRBV24-1 with TRBJ2-1; 14 nucleotides align to TRBD2. This CDR3 spans 17 amino acids. Germline-derived CDR1 and CDR2 are KGHDR and SFDVKD. Trimming at V came to 8 bases and at J to 8 bases, leaving 13 bases not matched to a gene. The CDR3 spells CATTDSGTSGSLHEQFF. The CDR3, as DNA: TGTGCCACCACCGATTCAGGGACTAGCGGGAGTTTGCATGAGCAGTTCTTC.

The gene calls are TRBV20-1 and TRBJ2-7; 9 nucleotides agree with TRBD1. There are 15 residues in the CDR3. Germline CDR1 DFQATT, CDR2 SNEGSKA (reference sequence). The J segment lost 5 bases and the V segment lost 0 bases, leaving 8 bases of the junction unmatched. In nucleotides, the CDR3 is TGCAGTGCTAGAGAGGGGACAGGGTTTTTCCACGAGCAGTACTTC. It codes for CSAREGTGFFHEQYF.

V and J are TRBV29-1 and TRBJ2-7; D is perhaps TRBD1 or TRBD2 (5 bases each). Germline V lookup: CDR1 SQVTM, CDR2 ANQGSEA. V was pared by 6 bases and J by 2 bases, with 11 bases between. The CDR3 is 12 residues long. The DNA of the CDR3 is TGCAGCGTCGGGACGGCTACCTACGAGCAGTACTTC. Protein product: CSVGTATYEQYF.

V gene TRBV6-2 or TRBV6-3 combines with J gene TRBJ2-4; the D gene is possibly TRBD1 (5 bases). Germline CDR1 MNHEY, CDR2 SVGEGT. V was pared by 5 bases and J by 4 bases, with 18 bases between. This CDR3 is 16 amino acids long. CDR3 sequence reads: CASSELPQTVKNIQYF. The CDR3 region has the DNA TGTGCCAGCAGTGAACTTCCCCAGACAGTAAAAAACATTCAGTACTTC.

This clonotype was detected many times. The chain carries TRBV11-3 and TRBJ2-2; D gene unclear. The CDR3 has 14 amino acids. Germline V gives CDR1 SGHNT, CDR2 YENEEA. The ends were cut back, 3 bases at V and 1 base at J, with 6 bases in the middle. The CDR3 region has the DNA TGTGCCAGCAGCTTTTTAATGAACACCGGGGAGCTGTTTTTT. Translation: CASSFLMNTGELFF.